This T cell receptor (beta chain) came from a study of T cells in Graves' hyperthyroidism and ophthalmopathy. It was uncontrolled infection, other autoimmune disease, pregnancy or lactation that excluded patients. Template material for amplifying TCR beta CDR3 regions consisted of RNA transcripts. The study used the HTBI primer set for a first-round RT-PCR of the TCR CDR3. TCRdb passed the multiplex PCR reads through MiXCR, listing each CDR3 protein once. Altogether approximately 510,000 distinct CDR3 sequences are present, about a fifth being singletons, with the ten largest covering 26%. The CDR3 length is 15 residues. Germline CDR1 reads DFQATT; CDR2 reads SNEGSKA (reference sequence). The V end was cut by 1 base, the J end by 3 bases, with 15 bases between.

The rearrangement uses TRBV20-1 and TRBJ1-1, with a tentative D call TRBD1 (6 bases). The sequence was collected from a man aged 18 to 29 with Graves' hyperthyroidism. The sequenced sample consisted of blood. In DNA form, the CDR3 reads TGCAGTGCTAGAGGAGGGGGGCGTATGGACACTGAAGCTTTCTTT. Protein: CSARGGGRMDTEAFF.